This TCR beta chain was found in a study of blood T cell repertoires in COVID-19. About the research overall: The United States, Italy and Spain provided the acute and convalescent COVID-19 samples. PBMCs, B-cell-depleted T cells, or T cells were the source of the cDNA or gDNA that made up the material.

Per the original data handling: Amplification of reference gene primers was used by the study to estimate nucleated cell counts. Here immunoSEQ multiplex PCR was the method, and the copy in TCRdb shows in-frame clones only, minus some. D and trimming were read from the DNA, whereas the V and J calls and clone size are those reported in that table. This table holds about 96,000 clones, 85% to 90% found once. Seattle participants joined during active infection and were tracked over time. Trimming pared 4 bases from V and 7 bases from J, leaving 16 bases between. The CDR3 is 14 amino acids. Germline V gene data show CDR1 as DFQATT and CDR2 as SNEGSKA (reference sequence).

This TCR was recovered from a human donor with COVID-19, enrolled during active disease. The donor label of this sample is uncertain. The specimen sequenced was peripheral blood. This chain joins TRBV20-1 and TRBJ2-2; tentatively, D is TRBD1 or TRBD2 (5 bases each). CDR3 region: CSANEGRNVGELFF. The CDR3 DNA sequence: TGCAGTGCTAATGAGGGGCGGAACGTCGGGGAGCTGTTTTTT.